The next 19 T cell receptor beta chains were all read from a single sample in a study of blood T cell repertoires in COVID-19. The method was immunoSEQ multiplex PCR; TCRdb's version includes in-frame clones alone and lacks a portion of them. The sample holds some 90,000 clones, around nine tenths seen once. The material sequenced was peripheral blood. These receptors originate from a man aged 80 or over with active or convalescent COVID-19.

This clone appeared a few times. V usage is TRBV5-1 and J usage is TRBJ1-1, with D possibly matching TRBD1 (5 bases). The germline V and J ends were trimmed by 4 bases and 1 base, with 11 bases remaining between them. The CDR3 spans 14 residues. CDR1 and CDR2 (germline): SGHRS, YFSETQ. The CDR3 loop reads CASSRGQRNTEAFF. In DNA, the CDR3 is TGCGCCAGCAGCCGCGGACAACGGAACACTGAAGCTTTCTTT.

This clone was counted between two and nine times. This chain uses TRBV28 with TRBJ2-3, with 10 bases fitting TRBD2. Unmatched junction bases numbered 5, after V lost 7 bases and J lost 1 base. The CDR3 spans 15 residues. Germline V gene data show CDR1 as MDHEN and CDR2 as SYDVKM. DNA for the CDR3: TGTGCCAGCACTCGGCTAGCGGGAGGCACAGATACGCAGTATTTT. Encoded protein: CASTRLAGGTDTQYF.

The V gene is TRBV5-5, the J gene TRBJ2-7, with D uncertain. Germline V gene data show CDR1 as SGHKS and CDR2 as YYEKEE (reference sequence). The CDR3 runs 12 residues. Trimming left V 2 bases short and J 5 bases short, with 8 bases between. This chain's CDR3 is CASSFHQNEQYF. CDR3 coding DNA: TGTGCCAGCAGCTTTCACCAGAACGAGCAGTACTTC.

This chain links TRBV6-5 with TRBJ1-2; D uncertain. The CDR3 is 15 residues long. Trimming removed 0 bases from V and 2 bases from J, with 10 bases in between. In germline, CDR1 is MNHEY, CDR2 SVGAGI. The CDR3 region has the DNA TGTGCCAGCAGTTACTCGATGGCGGGGAACTATGGCTACACCTTC. This codes for CASSYSMAGNYGYTF.

The chain uses TRBV5-1 and TRBJ1-2, with D possibly matching TRBD1 (6 bases). Germline V gives CDR1 SGHRS, CDR2 YFSETQ. V was trimmed by 5 bases and J by 3 bases, leaving 17 bases between them. The CDR3 loop spans 15 amino acids. The CDR3: CASRSTGTTDYGYTF. CDR3 nucleotide sequence: TGCGCCAGCAGAAGCACCGGGACAACCGACTATGGCTACACCTTC. The full variable domain, with the rest looked up from reference TRBV5-1 and TRBJ1-2, is KAGVTQTPRYLIKTRGQQVTLSCSPISGHRSVSWYQQTPGQGLQFLFEYFSETQRNKGNFPGRFSGRQFSNSRSEMNVSTLELGDSALYLCASRSTGTTDYGYTFGSGTRLTVV.

The chain recombines TRBV29-1 with TRBJ1-1; D is perhaps TRBD1 (6 bases). Germline V gene data show CDR1 as SQVTM and CDR2 as ANQGSEA. The CDR3 runs 17 residues. V lost 2 bases to trimming and J lost 4 bases, with 23 bases between them. This CDR3 is CSVESGQGKLVSTEAFF. In DNA form, the CDR3 reads TGCAGCGTTGAATCTGGTCAGGGGAAATTGGTAAGCACTGAAGCTTTCTTT. The variable domain in full, with the rest retrieved from reference TRBV29-1 and TRBJ1-1, is SAVISQKPSRDICQRGTSLTIQCQVDSQVTMMFWYRQQPGQSLTLIATANQGSEATYESGFVIDKFPISRPNLTFSTLTVSNMSPEDSSIYLCSVESGQGKLVSTEAFFGQGTRLTVV.

The rearrangement joins TRBV5-1 to TRBJ2-1; D is possibly TRBD1 (6 bases). The germline V gene has CDR1 SGHRS and CDR2 YFSETQ. The CDR3 consists of 15 residues. With 3 bases removed from V and 5 bases from J, the gap between germline ends came to 15 bases. The CDR3 DNA follows: TGCGCCAGCAGCTCTTTGCCAGGGGTTGACAATGAGCAGTTCTTC. Residues: CASSSLPGVDNEQFF.

This clone occurred a few times. This chain links TRBV4-1 with TRBJ1-2; 7 bases align to TRBD1. Germline values: CDR1 MGHRA, CDR2 YSYEKL. The CDR3 contains 17 residues. The ends lost 3 bases at V and 6 bases at J; junction bases unmatched: 16. The chain's CDR3 is CASSHSPDRAKFHGYTF. The CDR3 coding sequence is TGCGCCAGCAGCCACTCCCCAGACAGGGCCAAGTTTCATGGCTACACCTTC.

This clone was counted only a few times. The CDR3 nucleotides read TGTGCCAGCAGTGCCGGGACTAGCGGGCCCGAGACCCAGTACTTC. Translation: CASSAGTSGPETQYF. The rearrangement links TRBV9 to TRBJ2-5; 12 bases match TRBD2. J gave up 5 bases and V 5 bases, and 7 bases lay outside the gene matches. There are 15 residues in the CDR3. The germline V gene encodes CDR1 SGDLS and CDR2 YYNGEE.

The rearrangement uses TRBV28 and TRBJ1-1, with TRBD1 matching over 9 bases. The junction had 8 bases not matched to a gene; V was cut back by 2 bases and J by 4 bases. Germline CDR1 is MDHEN and CDR2 is SYDVKM. The CDR3 runs 16 residues. CDR3 in amino acids: CASSLTTGTGSTEAFF. CDR3 coding DNA: TGTGCCAGCAGTTTAACGACAGGGACAGGGAGCACTGAAGCTTTCTTT.

The rearrangement uses TRBV27 and TRBJ1-2; 8 nucleotides match TRBD1. Per the germline V gene, CDR1 is MNHEY and CDR2 is SMNVEV (reference sequence). CDR3 size: 14 residues. The ends lost 5 bases at V and 4 bases at J; junction bases unmatched: 6. CDR3 nucleotide sequence: TGTGCCAGCAGTATCAGACAGGGGCTCTATGGCTACACCTTC. The encoded protein is CASSIRQGLYGYTF.

V and J are TRBV4-3 and TRBJ1-1; 7 positions agree with TRBD1. CDR1 LGHNA and CDR2 YSLEER come from the germline V gene. The trim removed 3 bases at V and 2 bases at J, leaving 15 bases unmatched. The CDR3 is made up of 18 amino acids. The chain's CDR3 is CASSHTLPRTGANTEAFF. In DNA, the CDR3 is TGCGCCAGCAGCCATACTTTGCCCCGTACAGGGGCAAACACTGAAGCTTTCTTT.

This sequence joins TRBV5-8 and TRBJ1-5, with a weak D call TRBD1 (6 bases). This CDR3 spans 14 amino acids. V was clipped by 2 bases and J by 5 bases, with 11 bases between them. Germline values: CDR1 SGHTS, CDR2 YDEGEE. The chain's CDR3 is CASSLQGKYQPQHF. CDR3 sequence (DNA): TGTGCCAGCAGCTTACAGGGCAAGTATCAGCCCCAGCATTTT.

The V and J genes are TRBV27 and TRBJ2-2; TRBD2 is a possible D gene (6 bases). The V end lost 0 bases, the J end lost 0 bases, and 11 bases lay between the germline ends. The germline V gene has CDR1 MNHEY and CDR2 SMNVEV (reference sequence). The CDR3 consists of 17 residues. CDR3 DNA sequence: TGTGCCAGCAGTTTATCGGTGGGGGAGGCGAACACCGGGGAGCTGTTTTTT. The encoded protein is CASSLSVGEANTGELFF.

The V gene is TRBV6-2 or TRBV6-3, the J gene TRBJ1-6, with D unclear. The CDR3 spans 16 residues. CDR1 is MNHEY and CDR2 is SVGEGT in the germline V gene. Trimming removed 4 bases at V and 4 bases at J, with 14 bases between. DNA of the CDR3: TGTGCCAGCAGTTTCACTCGTTCAGGATATAATTCACCCCTCCACTTT. Translation gives CASSFTRSGYNSPLHF.

This clone has a single count. The chain joins TRBV19 to TRBJ1-4; D possibly corresponds to TRBD1 (5 bases). The V and J ends lost 6 bases and 2 bases respectively, with 13 bases between them. The CDR3 extends over 15 amino acids. Per the germline V gene, CDR1 is LNHDA and CDR2 is SQIVND (reference sequence). CDR3 nucleotides: TGTGCCAGTAGGCCAGGGTTTTCGACTAATGAAAAACTGTTTTTT. It encodes CASRPGFSTNEKLFF.

The gene calls are TRBV27 and TRBJ2-7; perhaps TRBD2 as D (5 bases). The CDR3 consists of 13 residues. V dropped 4 bases and J dropped 3 bases, with 10 bases sitting between them. CDR1 and CDR2 from the germline V gene are MNHEY and SMNVEV (reference sequence). For the CDR3, the DNA is TGTGCCAGCAGTTACAGCAGCGGCTACGAGCAGTACTTC. Translated: CASSYSSGYEQYF.

The genes are TRBV6-5 and TRBJ1-1, with 8 positions matching TRBD1. Germline loops: CDR1 MNHEY, CDR2 SVGAGI. CDR3 size: 13 residues. V lost 5 bases and J lost 4; bases outside the gene matches: 3. CDR3 in DNA: TGTGCCAGCAGTCACAGGGGGGGCACTGAAGCTTTCTTT. Its protein is CASSHRGGTEAFF.

This clone was found a few times. V usage is TRBV7-6 and J usage is TRBJ1-4; TRBD1 matches 10 bases. CDR1 is SGHVS, CDR2 FNYEAQ, per germline. With 3 bases clipped from V and 8 bases from J, the junction kept 3 bases outside the gene matches. This CDR3 spans 14 amino acids. In DNA, the CDR3 is TGTGCCAGCAGCTTCGACAGGGGGCAAGAAAAACTGTTTTTT. This gives the protein CASSFDRGQEKLFF.